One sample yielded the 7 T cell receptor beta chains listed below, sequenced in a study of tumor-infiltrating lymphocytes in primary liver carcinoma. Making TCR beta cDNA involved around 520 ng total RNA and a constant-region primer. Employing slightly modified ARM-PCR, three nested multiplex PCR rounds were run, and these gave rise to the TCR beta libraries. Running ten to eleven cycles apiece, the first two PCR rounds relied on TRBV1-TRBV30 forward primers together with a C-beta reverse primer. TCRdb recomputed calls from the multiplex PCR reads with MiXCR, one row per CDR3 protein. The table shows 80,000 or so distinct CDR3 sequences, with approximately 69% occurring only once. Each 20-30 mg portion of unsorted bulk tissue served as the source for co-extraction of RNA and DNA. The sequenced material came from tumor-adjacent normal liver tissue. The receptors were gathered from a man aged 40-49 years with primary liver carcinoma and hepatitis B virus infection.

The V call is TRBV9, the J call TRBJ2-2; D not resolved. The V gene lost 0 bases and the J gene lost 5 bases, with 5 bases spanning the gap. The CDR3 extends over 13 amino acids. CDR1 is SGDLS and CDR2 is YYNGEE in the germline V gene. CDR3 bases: TGTGCCAGCAGCGTAGCTGGAACCGGGGAGCTGTTTTTT. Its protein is CASSVAGTGELFF.

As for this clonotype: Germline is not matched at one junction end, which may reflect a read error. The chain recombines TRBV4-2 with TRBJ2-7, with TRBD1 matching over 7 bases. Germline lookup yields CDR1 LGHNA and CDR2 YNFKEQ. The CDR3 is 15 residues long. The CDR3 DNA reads TGTGCCAGCGGCGAGAGGGTGGGGGACAGCTACGAGCAATACTTC. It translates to CASGERVGDSYEQYF.

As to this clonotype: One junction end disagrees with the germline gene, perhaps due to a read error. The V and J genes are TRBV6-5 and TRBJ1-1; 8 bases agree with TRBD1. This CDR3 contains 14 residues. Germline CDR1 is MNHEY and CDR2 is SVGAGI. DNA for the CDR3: TGTGCCATCAGCAGGACAGGGTCGAACATTGAAGCTTTCTTT. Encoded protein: CAISRTGSNIEAFF.

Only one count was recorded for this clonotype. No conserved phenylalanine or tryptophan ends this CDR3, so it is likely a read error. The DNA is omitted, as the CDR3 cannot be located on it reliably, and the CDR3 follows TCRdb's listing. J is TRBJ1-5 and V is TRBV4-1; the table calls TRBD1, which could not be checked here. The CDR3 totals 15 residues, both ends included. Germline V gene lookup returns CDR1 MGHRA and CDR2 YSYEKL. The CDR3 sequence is CASSQGPGTNQPQHS.

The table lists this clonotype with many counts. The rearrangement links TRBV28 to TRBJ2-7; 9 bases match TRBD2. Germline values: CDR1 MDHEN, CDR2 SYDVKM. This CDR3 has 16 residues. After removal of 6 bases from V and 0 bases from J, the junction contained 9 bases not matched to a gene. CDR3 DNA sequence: TGTGCCAGCAGCCGGGGACTAGCTTTCCACTCCTACGAGCAGTACTTC. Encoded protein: CASSRGLAFHSYEQYF.

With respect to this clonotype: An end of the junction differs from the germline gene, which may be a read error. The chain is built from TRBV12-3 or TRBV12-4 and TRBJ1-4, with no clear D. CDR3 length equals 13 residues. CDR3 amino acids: CANSLAGIEKLFF. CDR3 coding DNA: TGTGCCAACAGTTTAGCGGGAATTGAAAAACTGTTTTTT.

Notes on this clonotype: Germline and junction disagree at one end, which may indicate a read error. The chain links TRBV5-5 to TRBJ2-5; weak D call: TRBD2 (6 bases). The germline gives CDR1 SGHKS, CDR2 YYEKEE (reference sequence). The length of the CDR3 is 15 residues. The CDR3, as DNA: TGTGCCAGCAGACGGGGAGGCCAGCAGCAAGAGACCCAATACTTC. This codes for CASRRGGQQQETQYF.